The rows below give T cell receptor beta chains drawn from one sample of a study of shared clonotypes between healthy human individuals. Generated by immunoSEQ multiplex PCR, the TCRdb table keeps only in-frame clones and is missing some. The data hold about 2.3 million clones, with about 92% observed a single time. The specimen was naive CD4+ T cells from PBMCs. These receptors all stem from a man between 18 and 35 years old in good health. Some clones in this sample may be carry-over from other donors' samples. Both conserved end residues are part of each CDR3. D genes are given only for firm matches. Some rows mark clone size as missing; the rest say once, few, many or name a class of expanded clone.

j_gene	len	d_gene	abundance	v_gene	CDR3aa	CDR3nt
TRBJ2-3	15	NA	once	TRBV6-4	CASSDSALATDTQYF	TGTGCCAGCAGTGACTCGGCACTAGCCACAGATACGCAGTATTTT
TRBJ1-2	14	NA	NA	TRBV7-2	CASSLVTRSDGYTF	TGTGCCAGCAGCTTAGTAACCAGATCCGATGGCTACACCTTC
TRBJ2-7	17	TRBD2	NA	TRBV28	CASSLMVGGRVLNEQYF	TGTGCCAGCAGTTTAATGGTAGGCGGGAGGGTTCTAAACGAGCAGTACTTC
TRBJ2-1	15	NA	NA	TRBV5-1	CASKTGVGVGNEQFF	TGCGCCAGCAAGACGGGAGTTGGAGTGGGGAATGAGCAGTTCTTC
TRBJ2-6	13	NA	NA	TRBV27	CASSPRGANVLTF	TGTGCCAGCAGCCCGAGAGGGGCCAACGTCCTGACTTTC
TRBJ1-2	13	NA	few	TRBV5-4	CASKLGRLSGYTF	TGTGCCAGCAAATTGGGTCGTCTATCGGGCTACACCTTC
TRBJ2-7	16	NA	NA	TRBV18	CASSPPAAGTGSEQYF	TGTGCCAGCTCACCACCGGCGGCAGGCACGGGGTCCGAGCAGTACTTC
TRBJ1-3	18	NA	NA	TRBV5-1	CASSLAHGGGFSGNTIYF	TGCGCCAGCAGCTTGGCCCATGGAGGAGGATTTTCTGGAAACACCATATATTTT
TRBJ2-5	17	NA	NA	TRBV6-4	CASSDCGIAGGQETQYF	TGTGCCAGCAGTGACTGTGGGATCGCGGGTGGCCAAGAGACCCAGTACTTC
TRBJ1-3	17	NA	NA	TRBV28	CASSAPGDQSSGNTIYF	TGTGCCAGCAGTGCTCCAGGGGACCAGAGCTCTGGAAACACCATATATTTT
TRBJ1-1	13	NA	NA	TRBV18	CASSPPSSPEAFF	TGTGCCAGCTCACCACCCAGTTCTCCGGAAGCTTTCTTT
TRBJ1-4	15	NA	NA	TRBV5-1	CASSSWNGANEKLFF	TGCGCCAGCAGCTCTTGGAACGGCGCCAATGAAAAACTGTTTTTT
TRBJ2-3	15	NA	NA	TRBV21-1	CASSKSSGSTDTQYF	TGTGCCAGCAGCAAGTCTAGCGGAAGCACAGATACGCAGTATTTT
TRBJ2-1	14	NA	NA	TRBV9	CASSVATMDNGQFF	TGTGCCAGCAGCGTAGCTACTATGGATAATGGGCAGTTCTTC
TRBJ2-7	14	TRBD2	NA	TRBV27	CASRPSGSPHEQYF	TGTGCCAGCAGACCCAGCGGGAGTCCCCACGAGCAGTACTTC
TRBJ1-1	15	NA	NA	TRBV27	CASSPRTDWGTEAFF	TGTGCCAGCAGCCCGAGGACAGATTGGGGCACTGAAGCTTTCTTT
TRBJ2-7	17	TRBD1	NA	TRBV9	CASSVGAVRTGSYEQYF	TGTGCCAGCAGCGTAGGGGCCGTTAGGACAGGGAGTTACGAGCAGTACTTC
TRBJ1-2	12	NA	NA	TRBV28	CASSADRYGYTF	TGTGCCAGCAGTGCCGACCGCTATGGCTACACCTTC
TRBJ2-2	15	NA	NA	TRBV6-5	CASTTKPLRYGELFF	TGTGCCAGCACTACAAAGCCCCTCCGGTACGGGGAGCTGTTTTTT
TRBJ2-3	15	TRBD2	NA	TRBV15	CATSRPLAGVDTQYF	TGTGCCACCAGCAGACCTTTAGCGGGAGTAGATACGCAGTATTTT
TRBJ1-2	15	NA	NA	TRBV11-2	CASTTAPGQSYGYTF	TGTGCCAGCACCACAGCCCCCGGACAGAGCTATGGCTACACCTTC
TRBJ2-7	16	TRBD2	NA	TRBV5-1	CASSVGTSGRFYEQYF	TGCGCCAGCAGCGTTGGGACTAGCGGGAGGTTCTACGAGCAGTACTTC
TRBJ1-5	14	NA	few	TRBV4-1	CASSQDGGPQPQHF	TGCGCCAGCAGCCAAGATGGAGGGCCCCAGCCCCAGCATTTT
TRBJ2-3	12	NA	NA	TRBV5-1	CASSPEGGTQYF	TGCGCCAGCAGCCCCGAAGGGGGTACGCAGTATTTT
TRBJ1-1	12	NA	NA	TRBV10-3	CAISEVQSEAFF	TGTGCCATCAGTGAGGTTCAATCTGAAGCTTTCTTT
TRBJ2-1	16	TRBD2	once	TRBV7-6	CASSPITRGSLGEQFF	TGTGCCAGCAGCCCGATTACCCGCGGGAGCTTAGGTGAGCAGTTCTTC
TRBJ2-6	15	NA	NA	TRBV27	CASSLGSSGANVLTF	TGTGCCAGCAGTTTAGGTAGCTCTGGGGCCAACGTCCTGACTTTC
TRBJ1-4	13	NA	NA	TRBV30	CACARGTGEKLFF	TGTGCCTGTGCGAGGGGGACCGGTGAAAAACTGTTTTTT
TRBJ2-6	15	NA	once	TRBV10-3	CAVRQPVSGANVLTF	TGTGCCGTGAGACAGCCAGTCTCTGGGGCCAACGTCCTGACTTTC
TRBJ2-1	14	NA	once	TRBV29-1	CSGGSRSSYNEQFF	TGCAGCGGTGGGTCTAGGAGCTCCTACAATGAGCAGTTCTTC
TRBJ1-2	13	TRBD1	NA	TRBV2	CASSETGGYGYTF	TGTGCCAGCAGTGAGACAGGGGGCTATGGCTACACCTTC
TRBJ2-3	15	TRBD1	NA	TRBV29-1	CSVEEGTDYTDTQYF	TGCAGCGTTGAAGAAGGGACAGACTACACAGATACGCAGTATTTT
TRBJ1-4	14	TRBD1	NA	TRBV30	CAWSADRGGEKLFF	TGTGCCTGGAGCGCGGACAGGGGAGGCGAAAAACTGTTTTTT
TRBJ2-5	16	NA	NA	TRBV5-6	CASPISPGEGQETQYF	TGTGCCAGCCCCATCTCCCCGGGAGAGGGGCAAGAGACCCAGTACTTC
TRBJ2-3	16	NA	NA	TRBV6-6	CASSYGHGGNTDTQYF	TGTGCCAGCAGTTACGGGCACGGGGGAAACACAGATACGCAGTATTTT
TRBJ2-7	15	NA	NA	TRBV5-1	CASSLARGTTYEQYF	TGCGCCAGCAGCTTGGCCAGGGGCACCACCTACGAGCAGTACTTC
TRBJ2-5	11	NA	NA	TRBV6-5	CASSYTGTQYF	TGTGCCAGCAGTTACACGGGGACCCAGTACTTC
TRBJ1-2	15	TRBD1	NA	TRBV5-5	CASSQIGGSGYGYTF	TGTGCCAGCAGCCAAATAGGGGGCTCGGGCTATGGCTACACCTTC
TRBJ1-5	14	NA	NA	TRBV19	CASSIQGMGQPQHF	TGTGCCAGTAGTATACAAGGGATGGGTCAGCCCCAGCATTTT
TRBJ2-7	13	NA	NA	TRBV19	CASMKTGLYEQYF	TGTGCCAGTATGAAGACAGGCCTCTACGAGCAGTACTTC
TRBJ2-1	16	NA	NA	TRBV11-2	CASSFKFAPGGNEQFF	TGTGCCAGCAGCTTTAAGTTTGCACCAGGCGGCAATGAGCAGTTCTTC
TRBJ2-1	14	NA	NA	TRBV5-1	CASSLEAGGFEQFF	TGCGCCAGCAGCTTGGAGGCGGGCGGGTTTGAGCAGTTCTTC
TRBJ2-7	18	NA	NA	TRBV7-9	CASSSGGSGSGSNYEQYF	TGTGCCAGCAGCTCGGGGGGCTCTGGAAGCGGGTCGAACTACGAGCAGTACTTC
TRBJ2-7	14	NA	NA	TRBV18	CASSPDRTHHEQYF	TGTGCCAGCTCACCTGACAGGACCCACCACGAGCAGTACTTC
TRBJ2-3	15	TRBD2	NA	TRBV5-6	CASSLWTSGADTQYF	TGTGCCAGCAGCTTATGGACTAGCGGAGCAGATACGCAGTATTTT
TRBJ2-5	14	NA	NA	TRBV5-5	CASSPPQGSETQYF	TGTGCCAGCAGCCCCCCTCAAGGGTCAGAGACCCAGTACTTC
TRBJ1-1	15	NA	NA	TRBV5-8	CASSYTGVVNTEAFF	TGTGCCAGCAGCTACACCGGGGTCGTGAACACTGAAGCTTTCTTT
TRBJ2-7	16	TRBD1	NA	TRBV11-2	CASSLVPGGTSYEQYF	TGTGCCAGCAGCTTAGTACCAGGGGGTACCTCCTACGAGCAGTACTTC
TRBJ1-1	12	NA	NA	TRBV10-3	CAIRGQNTEAFF	TGTGCCATCAGAGGACAGAACACTGAAGCTTTCTTT
TRBJ2-3	15	NA	NA	TRBV6-4	CASSGSGRGTDTQYF	TGTGCCAGCAGTGGCTCGGGCAGGGGCACAGATACGCAGTATTTT
TRBJ2-7	13	NA	NA	TRBV28	CASSLLRLGEQYF	TGTGCCAGCAGCCTCCTAAGGTTGGGCGAGCAGTACTTC
TRBJ1-3	13	TRBD1	NA	TRBV29-1	CSVGQGAGNTIYF	TGCAGCGTTGGTCAGGGGGCTGGAAACACCATATATTTT
TRBJ2-5	16	TRBD2	NA	TRBV6-6	CASSYGTGGHQETQYF	TGTGCCAGCAGTTACGGAACGGGAGGGCACCAAGAGACCCAGTACTTC
TRBJ1-5	16	TRBD1	NA	TRBV4-2	CASSQASQGGNQPQHF	TGTGCCAGCAGCCAAGCCTCTCAGGGGGGCAATCAGCCCCAGCATTTT
TRBJ2-1	17	NA	NA	TRBV18	CASSPFSYGTPFNEQFF	TGTGCCAGCTCACCATTCAGTTATGGGACTCCATTCAATGAGCAGTTCTTC
TRBJ2-1	16	TRBD2	NA	TRBV5-4	CASTIPSGFGDNEQFF	TGTGCCAGCACCATCCCTAGCGGGTTCGGAGACAATGAGCAGTTCTTC
TRBJ2-2	16	TRBD2	NA	TRBV7-3	CASSLLAGRNTGELFF	TGTGCCAGCAGCTTACTAGCGGGTCGGAACACCGGGGAGCTGTTTTTT